The 5 T cell receptor beta chains below were found in one sample sequenced in a study of control samples from healthy donors and cancer patients (dated by TCRdb to between 2020 and 2021). The method behind the library was the immunoSEQ multiplex PCR assay. This immuneACCESS table, as held by TCRdb, lists in-frame sequences with V and J called but not all clones. Of the missing ones, under half trace to an unresolved V gene in checked studies; the others have no known cause. The sample table contains around 150,000 clones; only one count was recorded for around 90% of them. The top ten hold around 12% of the sample. Sequencing was carried out using blood. The receptors stem from a man younger than 40 in good health.

The J gene is TRBJ2-5, the V gene TRBV4-2; 9 nucleotides agree with TRBD2. With 0 bases clipped from V and 2 bases from J, the junction kept 4 bases outside the gene matches. Per germline, CDR1 LGHNA and CDR2 YNFKEQ. The CDR3 is 16 amino acids. The CDR3 DNA sequence: TGTGCCAGCAGCCAAGAGGGGAGCGGGGGGCAAGAGACCCAGTACTTC. Translating it yields CASSQEGSGGQETQYF.

This chain connects TRBV4-1 to TRBJ1-3; weak D call: TRBD1 (6 bases). Germline CDR1 is MGHRA and CDR2 is YSYEKL. V was clipped by 8 bases and J by 7 bases, with 24 bases between them. CDR3 length equals 16 residues. The CDR3 loop reads CASRDTENFGGNTIYF. The CDR3 bases are TGCGCCAGCCGGGACACCGAAAATTTCGGAGGGAACACCATATATTTT.

The CDR3 spells CASSLPPGQKANYGYTF. The CDR3 DNA follows: TGCGCCAGCAGCCTTCCCCCCGGACAGAAAGCTAACTATGGCTACACCTTC. V and J are TRBV4-1 and TRBJ1-2, with D tentatively TRBD1 (6 bases). The germline V gene encodes CDR1 MGHRA and CDR2 YSYEKL. V lost 4 bases and J lost 0, with 18 bases in between. The length of the CDR3 is 17 residues.

This clone showed up just a few times. This rearrangement joins TRBV18 to TRBJ2-7, with TRBD1 matching over 7 bases. The CDR3 has 14 amino acids. J lost 0 bases, V lost 3 bases, and 2 bases had no gene match. CDR1 and CDR2 from the germline V gene are KGHSH and LQKENI. The CDR3 DNA follows: TGTGCCAGCTCACCTCAGGGGGACTCCTACGAGCAGTACTTC. This translates into CASSPQGDSYEQYF.

This clone has only one observation. CDR3 loop: CASSIVNRGGSPLHF. DNA for the CDR3: TGTGCCAGTAGTATAGTCAACAGGGGAGGCTCACCCCTCCACTTT. The genes are TRBV19 and TRBJ1-6; 7 bases match TRBD1. This CDR3 region has 15 residues. Germline values: CDR1 LNHDA, CDR2 SQIVND (reference sequence). The junction had 7 bases not matched to a gene; V was cut back by 1 base and J by 10 bases.